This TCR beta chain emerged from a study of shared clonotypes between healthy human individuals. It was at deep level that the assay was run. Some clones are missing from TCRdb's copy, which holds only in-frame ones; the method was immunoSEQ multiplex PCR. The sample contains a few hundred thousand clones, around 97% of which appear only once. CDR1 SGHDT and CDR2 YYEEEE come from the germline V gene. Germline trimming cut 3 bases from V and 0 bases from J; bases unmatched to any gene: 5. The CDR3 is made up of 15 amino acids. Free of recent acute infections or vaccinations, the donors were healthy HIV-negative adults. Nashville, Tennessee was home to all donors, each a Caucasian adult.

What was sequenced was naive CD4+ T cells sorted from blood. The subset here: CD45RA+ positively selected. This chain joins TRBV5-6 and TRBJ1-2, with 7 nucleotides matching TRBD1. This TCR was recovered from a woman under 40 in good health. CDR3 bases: TGTGCCAGCAGCTCCCCCGGGACAGCTAACTATGGCTACACCTTC. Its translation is CASSSPGTANYGYTF.